This TCR beta chain was captured by sequencing in a study of T cell clones after liver transplantation. Overall study: Subjects received no induction therapy and standard immunosuppression until randomization at 12-24 months post-transplant. Draws occurred before transplant, before withdrawal, and after complete or failed withdrawal.

The data were produced by immunoSEQ multiplex PCR, yet TCRdb's version contains in-frame clones alone and is incomplete. The sample carries some 57,000 clones, 60% to 80% recorded once. The CDR3 sequence is 14 residues long. V was clipped by 2 bases and J by 0 bases, with 5 bases between them. Germline CDR1 is SGHAT and CDR2 is FQDESV (reference sequence). Broader study findings: Low donor cell numbers restricted donor-reactive repertoire measurement in two subjects.

Thawed unstimulated PBMCs were FACS-sorted by CD3, CD4 and CD8 into two populations. Comments on this clone: Its target is not known.

The sequence was obtained from a human patient who received a liver transplant. Some of the T cells may derive from the graft donor. The chain employs TRBV11-1 and TRBJ1-3; no clear D. The material was CD4+ T cells from blood, obtained at the 22-month timepoint. The CDR3 spells CASSLRISGNTIYF. CDR3 sequence (DNA): TGTGCCAGCAGCTTAAGGATCTCTGGAAACACCATATATTTT.